This TCR beta chain came from a study of blood T cell repertoires in COVID-19. About the study: Donors in Cohort 3 counted as recovered after two negative PCRs, clearance, or symptom resolution. Samples of COVID-19 (acute and convalescent) were obtained from the United States, Italy and Spain.

Living in under 30 US areas, the participants were between roughly 18 and 89 years of age. Participants' reported clinical history set cohort assignment. The CDR3 loop spans 14 amino acids. V lost 5 bases and J lost 5, with 14 bases in between. Germline assignment: CDR1 SGHTA and CDR2 FQGNSA. The method was immunoSEQ multiplex PCR; TCRdb's version includes in-frame clones alone and lacks a portion of them. The sample holds hundreds of thousands of clones; 87% are singletons and the top ten take about 2.1%. This chain joins TRBV7-2 and TRBJ2-3, with TRBD2 as a possible D gene (6 bases). Sequenced input: PBMCs or T cells enriched from blood (not recorded which). The TCR originated in a man in his forties in a cohort exposed to, infected with or recovered from COVID-19 (not recorded which). CDR3 coding DNA: TGTGCCAGCAGCCAGGACTTGGGAGGAGATACGCAGTATTTT. This encodes CASSQDLGGDTQYF.